Each of the 12 T cell receptor beta chains below was sequenced from the same sample in a study of blood T cell repertoires in COVID-19. Assay used: immunoSEQ multiplex PCR; TCRdb lists only in-frame clones, some missing. This sample has 220,000 or so clones, with approximately 90% found just once. Material: peripheral blood. The receptors here all came from a man between 60 and 70 years old with COVID-19, enrolled during active disease.

V gene TRBV6-5 combines with J gene TRBJ1-4; possible D gene TRBD1, 5 bases. The CDR3 is 14 residues long. Trimming removed 7 bases from V and 6 bases from J, with 15 bases in between. Germline V gives CDR1 MNHEY, CDR2 SVGAGI. CDR3 DNA: TGTGCCAGCACCCTAGCGGGGGGTGATGAAAAACTGTTTTTT. Translation: CASTLAGGDEKLFF.

J is TRBJ2-7 and V is TRBV12-5; D call uncertain. Per germline, CDR1 LGHNT and CDR2 FRNRAP. The CDR3 is 11 residues long. Trimming stripped 6 bases from V and 2 bases from J, with 5 bases between. CDR3 coding DNA: TGTGCTAGTGGCTTCGCCTACGAGCAGTACTTC. Its translation: CASGFAYEQYF.

J is TRBJ2-3 and V is TRBV5-1; 9 bases are a match to TRBD2. V lost 5 bases and J lost 0; bases outside the gene matches: 4. This CDR3 has 15 amino acids. Germline V CDR1 and CDR2: SGHRS, YFSETQ. In nucleotides, the CDR3 is TGCGCCAGCAGGGACGGACTAGCGAGCACAGATACGCAGTATTTT. It specifies CASRDGLASTDTQYF. Filled out from reference TRBV5-1 and TRBJ2-3, the complete variable domain reads KAGVTQTPRYLIKTRGQQVTLSCSPISGHRSVSWYQQTPGQGLQFLFEYFSETQRNKGNFPGRFSGRQFSNSRSEMNVSTLELGDSALYLCASRDGLASTDTQYFGPGTRLTVL.

The chain employs TRBV11-2 and TRBJ1-3; D gene ambiguous. Trimming pared 0 bases from V and 2 bases from J, leaving 2 bases between. The CDR3 is 13 residues long. Per the germline V gene, CDR1 is SGHAT and CDR2 is FQNNGV. In nucleotides, the CDR3 is TGTGCCAGCAGCTTAGACGCTGGAAACACCATATATTTT. Translating it yields CASSLDAGNTIYF.

Comments on this clone: Other DNA sequences within the sample encode an identical CDR3. This chain connects TRBV11-2 to TRBJ1-4; tentative D call: TRBD1 (6 bases). V lost 5 bases and J lost 2, with 9 bases in between. The V gene's germline CDR1 is SGHAT and CDR2 FQNNGV. The CDR3 consists of 14 residues. CDR3 in amino acids: CASSLGQTNEKLFF. The CDR3 bases are TGTGCCAGCAGCCTCGGACAGACTAATGAAAAACTGTTTTTT.

The V call is TRBV3-1 (or the pseudogene TRBV3-2), the J call TRBJ2-3; TRBD2 might be the D (6 bases). The V gene lost 6 bases and the J gene lost 8 bases, with 12 bases spanning the gap. There are 12 residues in the CDR3. Germline loops: CDR1 LGHDT, CDR2 YNNKEL (reference sequence). The CDR3 nucleotides are TGTGCCAGCAGTCAAAGCGGGTCTACGCAGTATTTT. It translates to CASSQSGSTQYF.

The chain joins TRBV11-2 to TRBJ2-7; 10 positions agree with TRBD2. Unmatched junction bases numbered 3, after V lost 1 base and J lost 6 bases. The V gene's germline CDR1 is SGHAT and CDR2 FQNNGV. This CDR3 contains 14 residues. The CDR3 DNA reads as TGTGCCAGCAGCTTAGTAGCGGGAGGAGGCGAGCAGTACTTC. Its translation is CASSLVAGGGEQYF. The full variable domain, its missing parts supplied by reference TRBV11-2 and TRBJ2-7, is EAGVAQSPRYKIIEKRQSVAFWCNPISGHATLYWYQQILGQGPKLLIQFQNNGVVDDSQLPKDRFSAERLKGVDSTLKIQPAKLEDSAVYLCASSLVAGGGEQYFGPGTRLTVT.

The chain couples TRBV18 to TRBJ1-1, with TRBD1 matching 10 bases. The CDR3 spans 16 residues. CDR1 and CDR2 (germline): KGHSH, LQKENI. V lost 3 bases and J lost 4; bases outside the gene matches: 8. As DNA, the CDR3 is TGTGCCAGCTCACCCGCCGGGACAGGGGTGGGCACTGAAGCTTTCTTT. This encodes CASSPAGTGVGTEAFF.

Comments on this clone: The junction departs from the called germline gene at one end, perhaps through a read error. V and J are TRBV7-9 and TRBJ1-2; D might be TRBD1 (6 bases). Germline assignment: CDR1 SEHNR and CDR2 FQNEAQ (reference sequence). This CDR3 comprises 14 residues. This CDR3 is CASSLDRSKDGYTF. Here the CDR3 DNA reads TGTGCCAGCAGTTTAGACAGGAGTAAGGACGGCTACACCTTC.

The chain joins TRBV7-2 to TRBJ1-6; TRBD1 might be the D (6 bases). The CDR3 is 16 residues long. Trimming removed 4 bases at V and 10 bases at J, with 20 bases between. From germline, CDR1 is SGHTA and CDR2 FQGNSA. The CDR3 sequence: CASSSFRAQGFSPLHF. The CDR3 bases are TGTGCCAGCAGCTCCTTCCGGGCACAGGGTTTCTCACCCCTCCACTTT.

The chain combines TRBV19 with TRBJ2-7, with TRBD1 matching 7 bases. After removal of 4 bases from V and 1 base from J, the junction contained 4 bases not matched to a gene. From germline, CDR1 is LNHDA and CDR2 SQIVND (reference sequence). The CDR3 has 14 residues. The CDR3 region has the DNA TGTGCCAGTAGTAGGCCAGGGGGATCCTACGAGCAGTACTTC. Translating gives CASSRPGGSYEQYF.

On this clone: The sample contains more than one DNA sequence encoding this CDR3. V gene TRBV9 combines with J gene TRBJ1-1; D might be TRBD1 (6 bases). V was shortened by 0 bases and J by 0 bases, with 9 bases between the two germline ends. CDR3 length: 15 residues. Germline CDR1 and CDR2: SGDLS and YYNGEE. The CDR3 region has the DNA TGTGCCAGCAGCGTAGAGGGGGAACTGAACACTGAAGCTTTCTTT. Its translation is CASSVEGELNTEAFF.